The T cell receptor beta chain described here comes from a study of T cells in Graves' hyperthyroidism and ophthalmopathy. Overall study findings and caveats: Within blood appeared most thyroid clonotypes that had expanded above 0.001.

This clonotype occurred a few times. The target antigen is unknown. Patients counted as stable if ophthalmopathy did not develop within 18 months. It was uncontrolled infection, other autoimmune disease, pregnancy or lactation that excluded patients. Regions amplified from RNA transcripts were the TCR beta CDR3 regions. With the HTBI primer set, the TCR CDR3 went through a first round of RT-PCR. TCRdb passed the multiplex PCR reads through MiXCR, listing each CDR3 protein once. The data hold about 540,000 distinct CDR3 sequences, with roughly 46% observed a single time. Sequenced sample: peripheral blood or thyroid tissue (not recorded which). The sequence came from a woman aged 18-29 years with Graves' hyperthyroidism.

The chain's CDR3 is CASSYLGFANTGELFF. The CDR3 DNA is TGTGCCAGCAGCTATCTAGGATTCGCGAACACCGGGGAGCTGTTTTTT. The V gene is TRBV7-2, the J gene TRBJ2-2, with no clear D. Trimming shortened V by 4 bases and J by 0 bases, and 12 bases separated the two germline ends. This CDR3 spans 16 amino acids. Germline V gene lookup returns CDR1 SGHTA and CDR2 FQGNSA.